The rows below give T cell receptor beta chains drawn from one sample of a study of cytomegalovirus exposure and HLA in healthy donors. Using immunoSEQ multiplex PCR, the repertoire was profiled, and TCRdb retains in-frame clones only, with some absent. The repertoire consists of more than 120,000 clones, with about 87% occurring once and the leading ten covering around 10%. The sample consisted of PBMCs. All receptors derive from a young man in good health and CMV-seropositive. The CDR3 runs from the conserved cysteine through the conserved F or W. The D gene is left open where the match is weak. The listing skips clone size in some rows; elsewhere it reads once, few, many or a size class.

clone_size	v_call	d_call	j_call	cdr3_nt	cdr3_aa
.	TRBV6-5	.	TRBJ1-2	TGTGCCAGCCTTGGATCAGAGGCGGGCTACACCTTC	CASLGSEAGYTF
few	TRBV9	.	TRBJ1-6	TGTGCCAGCAGCGTAGAGCAGGGATCCTCACCCCTCCACTTT	CASSVEQGSSPLHF
.	TRBV27	.	TRBJ2-3	TGTGCCAGCAGTCCCTCCTGGGACACCGTTACAGATACGCAGTATTTT	CASSPSWDTVTDTQYF
.	TRBV5-5	TRBD1	TRBJ1-6	TGTGCCAGCTCCTGGGGACAGATCTATAATTCACCCCTCCACTTT	CASSWGQIYNSPLHF
.	TRBV19	.	TRBJ2-3	TGTGCCAGTAGTATGAAAACAAGAGATACGCAGTATTTT	CASSMKTRDTQYF
once	TRBV7-9	.	TRBJ1-2	TGTGCCAGCAGCTTTTATGAGGGATCGAGCTATGGCTACACCTTC	CASSFYEGSSYGYTF
.	TRBV6-5	.	TRBJ2-7	TGTGCCAGCAGTTACTCGGGTCTAGCCGGCTCCTACGAGCAGTACTTC	CASSYSGLAGSYEQYF
.	TRBV4-2	TRBD2	TRBJ2-1	TGTGCCAGCAGCCCAGAGACTAGCGGGCGGTCGAAGGGATTCTTC	CASSPETSGRSKGFF
.	TRBV10-3	TRBD2	TRBJ2-1	TGTGCCATCAGCTGGACTAGCGGGAGGGCCTTTAATGAGCAGTTCTTC	CAISWTSGRAFNEQFF
.	TRBV2	TRBD1	TRBJ1-3	TGTGCCAGCAGGGACAGGCCCGGGAACACCATATATTTT	CASRDRPGNTIYF